This entry is about one T cell receptor (beta chain). Its specificity is unknown. TCRdb recomputed calls from the 5' RACE reads with MiXCR, one row per CDR3 protein. The sample contains some 270,000 distinct CDR3 sequences, about 8% of which appear only once. The CDR3 has 14 residues. The V end lost 2 bases, the J end lost 4 bases, and 11 bases lay between the germline ends. All donors were healthy Caucasians. These data are taken from a study of identical twins. General study results and limits: Less excess twin sharing appeared in beta out-of-frame sequences.

The same sample was also used in a study of yellow fever vaccine responses in identical twins. This second study says: It has been reported that, in twins, the vaccine T cell response seemed partly convergent and partly personalized.

Sequencing was performed on CD8+ T cells sorted from blood. The rearrangement joins TRBV12-3 or TRBV12-4 to TRBJ1-2; no definite D call. This clonotype originated in a woman aged 18-30 years in good health. CDR3 sequence reads: CASSLSTTSYGYTF. In DNA, the CDR3 is TGTGCCAGCAGTTTATCGACCACTTCCTATGGCTACACCTTC.